Listed here is a single TCR beta chain. This entry comes from a study of blood T cell repertoires in COVID-19. Study-wide background: Acute and convalescent COVID-19 specimens originated in the United States, Italy and Spain. T cells, B-cell-depleted T cells, or PBMCs supplied cDNA or gDNA.

In the original workflow: Amplification with reference gene primers provided the estimates of nucleated cell counts. Clones were sequenced by immunoSEQ multiplex PCR, and TCRdb holds only the in-frame ones, with some missing. The V and J calls and clone size are taken from that table; D and trimming were inferred from the DNA. This sample yields more than 200,000 clones, of which 86% are seen a single time; roughly 2% belongs to the top ten. The CDR3 runs to 17 residues. Looked up from germline, CDR1 is KGHSH and CDR2 is LQKENI. Germline trimming cut 1 base from V and 3 bases from J; bases unmatched to any gene: 9.

The clonotype comes from a woman between 50 and 59 years old with acute or convalescent COVID-19. Sequencing was done on a sample of peripheral blood. This rearrangement joins TRBV18 to TRBJ2-3; 8 bases line up with TRBD1. CDR3 bases: TGTGCCAGCTCACCACAACAGGGGGGTCTTGGTACAGATACGCAGTATTTT. It yields the protein CASSPQQGGLGTDTQYF.